These 6 T cell receptor beta chains came from one sample sequenced in a study of tumor and adjacent non-tumor tissue in lung cancer. Three rounds of nested PCR, following a modified ARM-PCR protocol, produced the TCRbeta library. TCRdb processed the multiplex PCR reads anew with MiXCR; each CDR3 protein has one entry. The sample holds tens of thousands of distinct CDR3 sequences, around two thirds seen once. This sample's RNA came from whole unsorted tissue. This non-tumor lung sample came from over 3 cm beyond the tumor edge. Sequences were obtained from distant non-tumor lung tissue. The receptors stem from a man between 65 and 80 years old with non-small cell lung cancer.

As for this clonotype: A read error may produce the germline difference seen at one junction end. This sequence joins TRBV20-1 and TRBJ2-5; D is possibly TRBD1 (6 bases). This CDR3 has 13 amino acids. CDR1 DFQATT and CDR2 SNEGSKA come from the germline V gene (reference sequence). The CDR3 DNA reads TGCAGTGCTGATGACAGGTGGTTGACGACCCGGTACTTC. Translated, it gives CSADDRWLTTRYF.

This clonotype occurred many times. The CDR3: CASSSRTGPSYEQYF. The CDR3 bases are TGTGCCAGCAGTTCCCGGACAGGGCCCTCCTACGAGCAGTACTTC. This chain connects TRBV28 to TRBJ2-7, with 8 bases matching TRBD1. The germline CDR1 and CDR2 sequences are MDHEN and SYDVKM. This CDR3 is built from 15 residues. Unmatched junction bases numbered 5, after V lost 4 bases and J lost 0 bases.

Only one count was recorded for this clonotype. The gene calls are TRBV11-2 and TRBJ1-5; D is unresolved. Trimming cost V 7 bases and J 4 bases, with 11 bases left between them. Germline V gene data show CDR1 as SGHAT and CDR2 as FQNNGV. There are 13 residues in the CDR3. CDR3 nucleotide sequence: TGTGCCAGCAACTATAGCCAAAATCAGCCCCAGCATTTT. Protein: CASNYSQNQPQHF.

The chain couples TRBV29-1 to TRBJ2-5; 7 nucleotides agree with TRBD2. The junction had 18 bases not matched to a gene; V was cut back by 8 bases and J by 9 bases. Germline V gives CDR1 SQVTM, CDR2 ANQGSEA. The CDR3 is made up of 14 amino acids. CDR3 amino acids: CSSGEGTTQGAQYF. The DNA for the CDR3 is TGCAGCAGCGGGGAGGGAACCACCCAAGGGGCCCAGTACTTC.

Points on this clonotype: This may be a read error, as it is one base from a much larger clone. The chain couples TRBV5-6 to TRBJ2-7; no definite D call. The CDR3 runs 16 residues. V lost 3 bases and J lost 6, with 22 bases in between. Germline CDR1 and CDR2: SGHDT and YYEEEE. The CDR3 DNA is TGTGCCAGCAGCTCGCCCCGTTTGACGTTAAGGGCCGAGCAGTACTTC. It encodes CASSSPRLTLRAEQYF.

The rearrangement uses TRBV6-1 and TRBJ2-1; perhaps TRBD2 as D (5 bases). V was shortened by 2 bases and J by 8 bases, with 10 bases between the two germline ends. The CDR3 sequence is 13 residues long. Germline CDR1 MNHNS, CDR2 SASEGT. This CDR3 is CASSERARDEQFF. The CDR3 DNA reads TGTGCCAGCAGTGAAAGGGCGAGGGATGAGCAGTTCTTC.